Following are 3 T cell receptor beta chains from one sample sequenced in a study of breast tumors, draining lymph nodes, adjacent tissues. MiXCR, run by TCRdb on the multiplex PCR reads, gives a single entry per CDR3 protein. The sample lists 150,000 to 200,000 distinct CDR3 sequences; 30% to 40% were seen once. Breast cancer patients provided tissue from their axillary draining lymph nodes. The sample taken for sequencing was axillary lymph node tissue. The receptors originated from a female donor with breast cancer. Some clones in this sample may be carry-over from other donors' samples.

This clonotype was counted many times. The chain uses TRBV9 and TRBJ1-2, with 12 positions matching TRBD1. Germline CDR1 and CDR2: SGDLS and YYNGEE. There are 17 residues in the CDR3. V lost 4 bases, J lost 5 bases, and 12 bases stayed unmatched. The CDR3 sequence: CASSLTGQGALGYGYTF. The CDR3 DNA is TGTGCCAGCAGCCTGACGGGACAGGGGGCGCTAGGTTATGGCTACACCTTC.

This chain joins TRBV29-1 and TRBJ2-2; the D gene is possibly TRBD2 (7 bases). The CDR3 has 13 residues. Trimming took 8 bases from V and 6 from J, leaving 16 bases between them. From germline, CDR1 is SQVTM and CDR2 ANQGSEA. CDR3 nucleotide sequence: TGCAGCTTAGTTTGGGGGGGCTCCGGGGAGCTGTTTTTT. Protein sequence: CSLVWGGSGELFF.

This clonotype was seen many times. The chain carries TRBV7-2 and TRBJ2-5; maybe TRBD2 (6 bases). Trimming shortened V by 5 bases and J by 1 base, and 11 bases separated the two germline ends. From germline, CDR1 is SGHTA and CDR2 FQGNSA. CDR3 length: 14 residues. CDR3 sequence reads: CASSRAGGQETQYF. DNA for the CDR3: TGTGCCAGCAGCAGGGCCGGGGGCCAAGAGACCCAGTACTTC.